The 12 T cell receptor beta chains below all came from one sample that was sequenced in a study of molecular identifiers for immune sequencing clone quantification. In TCRdb, the PCR reads were re-called with MiXCR into one record per CDR3 protein. This sample has under 800,000 distinct CDR3 sequences, with about 25% found just once. Sequenced sample: naive CD8+ T cells from blood, with Jurkat cell RNA spiked in. Subset here: FACS-sorted CD8+CD4-CCR7+CD45RA+ naive T cells. The receptors here all came from a human donor in good health. Some libraries in this study had Jurkat cell RNA spiked in.

This chain uses TRBV7-9 with TRBJ2-7, with D tentatively TRBD2 (7 bases). The V gene's germline CDR1 is SEHNR and CDR2 FQNEAQ (reference sequence). Trimming stripped 4 bases from V and 3 bases from J, with 16 bases between. The CDR3 totals 15 residues. CDR3 region: CASSSVRGGSYEQYF. In DNA form, the CDR3 reads TGTGCCAGCAGCTCAGTGAGGGGGGGCAGCTACGAGCAGTACTTC. Drawing the rest from reference TRBV7-9 and TRBJ2-7, the complete variable domain is DTGVSQNPRHKITKRGQNVTFRCDPISEHNRLYWYRQTLGQGPEFLTYFQNEAQLEKSRLLSDRFSAERPKGSFSTLEIQRTEQGDSAMYLCASSSVRGGSYEQYFGPGTRLTVT.

Comment on this clonotype: A read error may explain this, as a much larger clone is one base away. This chain connects TRBV4-1 to TRBJ2-2; no clear D. This CDR3 contains 15 residues. The V end was cut by 0 bases, the J end by 2 bases, with 7 bases between. Germline V lookup: CDR1 MGHRA, CDR2 YSYEKL. The CDR3 region is CASSQEYRNTGELFF. The CDR3 DNA reads TGCGCCAGCAGCCAAGAATACAGAAACACCGGGGAGCTGTTTTTT.

This clonotype showed up many times. The chain links TRBV5-4 to TRBJ2-7, with TRBD1 identical over 7 bases. The CDR3 has 13 amino acids. Germline V gene sequence: CDR1 SGHNT, CDR2 YYREEE (reference sequence). The J segment lost 5 bases and the V segment lost 1 base, leaving 3 bases of the junction unmatched. Written as DNA, the CDR3 is TGTGCCAGCAGCTTGTGGACAGGAAACGAGCAGTACTTC. Protein product: CASSLWTGNEQYF. The complete variable domain, with remaining parts taken from reference TRBV5-4 and TRBJ2-7, reads ETGVTQSPTHLIKTRGQQVTLRCSSQSGHNTVSWYQQALGQGPQFIFQYYREEENGRGNFPPRFSGLQFPNYSSELNVNALELDDSALYLCASSLWTGNEQYFGPGTRLTVT.

Comment on this clonotype: The germline gene is not matched at one end of the junction; a read error may be the cause. The chain employs TRBV4-1 and TRBJ2-7, with D uncertain. This CDR3 has 13 residues. Germline loops: CDR1 MGHRA, CDR2 YSYEKL. The CDR3 here is CASSQAISNEQYF. In DNA, the CDR3 is TGCGCCAGCAGCCAAGCAATCTCCAACGAGCAGTACTTC.

In this sample, this clonotype turned up many times. This chain links TRBV20-1 with TRBJ2-7; D is ambiguous. With 3 bases removed from V and 7 bases from J, the gap between germline ends came to 7 bases. Germline V lookup: CDR1 DFQATT, CDR2 SNEGSKA (reference sequence). The CDR3 runs 10 residues. The CDR3 loop is CSASFGEQYF. CDR3 nucleotides: TGCAGTGCTAGCTTTGGAGAGCAGTACTTC.

The rearrangement links TRBV4-1 to TRBJ2-1; D is tentatively TRBD1 or TRBD2 (6 bases each). V lost 4 bases, J lost 4 bases, and 17 bases lay in between. CDR3 length equals 16 residues. Germline CDR1 is MGHRA and CDR2 is YSYEKL. The CDR3 coding sequence is TGCGCCAGCAGCCCTTCGCCGGGGGCGCCTTACAATGAGCAGTTCTTC. It yields the protein CASSPSPGAPYNEQFF.

This clonotype was found a few times. The chain recombines TRBV5-6 with TRBJ1-1; possible D gene TRBD1, 5 bases. The CDR3 extends over 15 amino acids. V was clipped by 1 base and J by 1 base, with 11 bases between them. CDR1 is SGHDT, CDR2 YYEEEE, per germline. The CDR3 DNA follows: TGTGCCAGCAGCTTGATACGGGGGACGAACACTGAAGCTTTCTTT. It translates to CASSLIRGTNTEAFF.

There are many counts of this clonotype. This rearrangement joins TRBV5-6 to TRBJ1-1; D uncertain. From germline, CDR1 is SGHDT and CDR2 YYEEEE. Trimming cost V 5 bases and J 6 bases, with 11 bases left between them. The CDR3 runs 12 residues. CDR3 coding DNA: TGTGCCAGCAGTGCCCGAGCCCCTGAAGCTTTCTTT. Its translation: CASSARAPEAFF.

This clonotype was detected a few times. The chain has TRBV19 and TRBJ1-6; TRBD1 agrees at 9 bases. V lost 10 bases, J lost 10 bases, and 5 bases stayed unmatched. The CDR3 covers 12 residues. CDR1 LNHDA and CDR2 SQIVND come from the germline V gene (reference sequence). The CDR3 bases are TGTGCCACAGGACAGGGGAACTCACCCCTCCACTTT. Translated: CATGQGNSPLHF.

The V gene is TRBV19, the J gene TRBJ2-1; 10 bases match TRBD1. The germline CDR1 and CDR2 sequences are LNHDA and SQIVND (reference sequence). The V gene end was trimmed by 3 bases and the J gene end by 8 bases; junction bases not matched to a gene: 10. CDR3 size: 16 residues. CDR3 sequence reads: CASSIGSGTGVHEQFF. The CDR3 DNA reads as TGTGCCAGTAGTATTGGGTCAGGGACAGGGGTCCATGAGCAGTTCTTC. The full variable domain, in which reference TRBV19 and TRBJ2-1 provide the parts outside the CDR3, is DGGITQSPKYLFRKEGQNVTLSCEQNLNHDAMYWYRQDPGQGLRLIYYSQIVNDFQKGDIAEGYSVSREKKESFPLTVTSAQKNPTAFYLCASSIGSGTGVHEQFFGPGTRLTVL.

This clonotype has ten or more counts. The chain recombines TRBV7-6 with TRBJ2-5, with TRBD2 matching 11 bases. Germline trimming cut 5 bases from V and 1 base from J; bases unmatched to any gene: 3. The germline CDR1 and CDR2 sequences are SGHVS and FNYEAQ. The length of the CDR3 is 15 residues. CDR3 in amino acids: CASSVTSGAQETQYF. CDR3 nucleotide sequence: TGTGCCAGCAGCGTGACTAGCGGGGCCCAAGAGACCCAGTACTTC.

This clonotype was picked up a small number of times. The chain carries TRBV20-1 and TRBJ2-7, with a possible D match to TRBD1 (5 bases). The V end was cut by 3 bases, the J end by 4 bases, with 19 bases between. Germline-derived CDR1 and CDR2 are DFQATT and SNEGSKA (reference sequence). This CDR3 is built from 15 residues. CDR3: CSASAGRIGEYEQYF. CDR3 nucleotide sequence: TGCAGTGCTAGCGCCGGTAGAATAGGGGAATACGAGCAGTACTTC.